Below are 20 T cell receptor beta chains sequenced from a single sample in a study of regulatory T cells in long-lasting Graves disease. Described time point: persistent/refractory GD, antithyroid drugs over 5 years with positive TRAb. Making the TCR library involved RNA that had been extracted from PBMCs. Relying on iRepertoire HTBI primers and Arm-PCR of CDR3 regions, the team built TCR beta libraries. Using its own MiXCR run on the multiplex PCR reads, TCRdb lists one record per CDR3 protein. Here the sample spans 350,000 to 450,000 distinct CDR3 sequences, 23% being singletons. The sample consisted of peripheral blood mononuclear cells (PBMCs), taken when the disease was refractory, from a patient treated with antithyroid drugs. These receptors were collected from a woman aged 35 to 49 with Graves disease.

V and J are TRBV20-1 and TRBJ2-7; unclear D gene. CDR1 and CDR2 (germline): DFQATT, SNEGSKA (reference sequence). V lost 0 bases to trimming and J lost 1 base, with 7 bases between them. The CDR3 consists of 13 residues. In nucleotides, the CDR3 is TGCAGTGCTAGAGAGCTAGGGTCCTACGAGCAGTACTTC. This translates into CSARELGSYEQYF.

This clonotype was counted at least ten times. At one of its ends the junction is not consistent with the germline gene, which may arise from a read error. V is TRBV2 and J is TRBJ2-7, with 9 bases aligning to TRBD2. From germline, CDR1 is SNHLY and CDR2 FYNNEI. This CDR3 comprises 11 residues. CDR3 residues: CASRLGEREDF. The CDR3, as DNA: TGTGCCAGCAGACTCGGGGAGCGGGAGGACTTC.

As to this clonotype: A read error is possible here, since a much larger clone lies one base away. The V call is TRBV6-1, the J call TRBJ1-1, with D tentatively TRBD1 (5 bases). Germline V gives CDR1 MNHNS, CDR2 SASEGT. V was pared by 6 bases and J by 0 bases, with 8 bases between. CDR3 length: 13 residues. For the CDR3, the DNA is TGTGCCAGCAGACGGGGACTGAACACTGAAGCTTTCTTT. Translated, it gives CASRRGLNTEAFF.

This chain uses TRBV15 with TRBJ2-3; 10 nucleotides match TRBD2. The length of the CDR3 is 15 residues. Germline trimming cut 5 bases from V and 2 bases from J; bases unmatched to any gene: 4. Germline V gives CDR1 LNHNV, CDR2 YYDKDF (reference sequence). In DNA, the CDR3 is TGTGCCACCAGCCGGACTAGCGGCGCCACAGATACGCAGTATTTT. Its translation: CATSRTSGATDTQYF.

The V and J genes are TRBV13 and TRBJ2-7; 11 bases map to TRBD1. This CDR3 has 15 residues. The V gene's germline CDR1 is PRHDT and CDR2 FYEKMQ (reference sequence). With V trimmed by 5 bases and J by 5 bases, 8 bases remained unmatched. The CDR3 DNA follows: TGTGCCAGCAGCGCGGACAGGGGGCGGGCGGACGAGCAGTACTTC. Its translation: CASSADRGRADEQYF.

This clonotype was detected ten times or more. The CDR3 region is CASSVLAGAETQYF. The CDR3 DNA sequence: TGTGCCAGCAGTGTCCTAGCGGGAGCAGAGACCCAGTACTTC. V gene TRBV27 combines with J gene TRBJ2-5; the match to TRBD2 covers 10 bases. CDR1 is MNHEY and CDR2 is SMNVEV in the germline V gene (reference sequence). This CDR3 has 14 residues. V lost 5 bases and J lost 4; bases outside the gene matches: 4.

This clonotype was picked up one time. This chain links TRBV5-6 with TRBJ1-6; no clear D gene. Germline CDR1 and CDR2: SGHDT and YYEEEE. V shed 0 bases and J shed 7 bases, with 11 bases lying between them. The length of the CDR3 is 15 residues. The CDR3 region is CASSLGMGQNSPLHF. In nucleotides, the CDR3 is TGTGCCAGCAGCTTGGGGATGGGTCAGAATTCACCCCTCCACTTT.

V and J are TRBV13 and TRBJ2-5, with 10 bases aligning to TRBD1. The V gene end was trimmed by 4 bases and the J gene end by 4 bases; junction bases not matched to a gene: 6. CDR3 length equals 15 residues. CDR1 and CDR2 (germline): PRHDT, FYEKMQ (reference sequence). DNA for the CDR3: TGTGCCAGCAGCTCATATGGGACAGGGGCAGAGACCCAGTACTTC. Translating gives CASSSYGTGAETQYF.

Only a few counts were recorded for this clonotype. The chain recombines TRBV27 with TRBJ2-2; D possibly corresponds to TRBD2 (6 bases). The V gene's germline CDR1 is MNHEY and CDR2 SMNVEV (reference sequence). The CDR3 contains 17 residues. V shed 6 bases and J shed 2 bases, with 19 bases lying between them. The CDR3 loop is CASSRIAGLSNTGELFF. In nucleotides, the CDR3 is TGTGCCAGCAGCAGAATCGCGGGACTCTCAAACACCGGGGAGCTGTTTTTT.

This clonotype was seen ten or more times. The rearrangement joins TRBV6-1 to TRBJ2-5; no firm D call. Germline CDR1 is MNHNS and CDR2 is SASEGT. V lost 5 bases, J lost 4 bases, and 14 bases lay in between. The CDR3 spans 14 residues. This CDR3 reads CASSPVTFGETQYF. As DNA, the CDR3 is TGTGCCAGCAGTCCGGTGACATTTGGAGAGACCCAGTACTTC.

The rearrangement joins TRBV4-2 to TRBJ2-1, with 9 nucleotides matching TRBD2. V lost 2 bases to trimming and J lost 8 bases; unmatched junction nucleotides: 7. CDR3 length equals 15 residues. The germline V gene encodes CDR1 LGHNA and CDR2 YNFKEQ. Here the CDR3 DNA reads TGTGCCAGCAGCCAAAGGGAGCGGGAGGTGGATGAGCAGTTCTTC. Translated: CASSQREREVDEQFF.

V is TRBV28 and J is TRBJ1-2; D ambiguous. Germline V lookup: CDR1 MDHEN, CDR2 SYDVKM. V dropped 4 bases and J dropped 8 bases, with 20 bases sitting between them. The CDR3 sequence is 15 residues long. The CDR3 region has the DNA TGTGCCAGCAGTTCCACGACGGGGATATTGATAGGCTACACCTTC. Amino acids: CASSSTTGILIGYTF.

This clonotype was counted at least ten times. This chain connects TRBV28 to TRBJ1-1, with D uncertain. V shed 0 bases and J shed 6 bases, with 14 bases lying between them. Germline CDR1 reads MDHEN; CDR2 reads SYDVKM. This CDR3 region has 15 residues. The CDR3 DNA sequence: TGTGCCAGCAGTTTATGGTCATCAGGTATCCCTGAAGCTTTCTTT. As protein: CASSLWSSGIPEAFF.

The chain couples TRBV10-1 to TRBJ2-7; no definite D call. The CDR3 runs 13 residues. Between the trimmed V and J ends, which lost 5 bases and 3 bases, there was a span of 11 bases. The germline gives CDR1 WNHNN, CDR2 SYGVQD (reference sequence). CDR3 protein: CASSLSMGYEQYF. The DNA for the CDR3 is TGCGCCAGCAGTTTGAGCATGGGCTACGAGCAGTACTTC.

This clonotype was detected many times. This chain joins TRBV5-6 and TRBJ2-5, with D unclear. The CDR3 consists of 13 residues. Looked up from germline, CDR1 is SGHDT and CDR2 is YYEEEE. The germline V and J ends were trimmed by 4 bases and 2 bases, with 9 bases remaining between them. The CDR3 loop reads CASSPGRQETQYF. CDR3 nucleotide sequence: TGTGCCAGCAGCCCGGGCCGGCAAGAGACCCAGTACTTC.

This clonotype showed up many times. The CDR3 DNA follows: TGTGCCAGCAGTTTTGGGCTTGTTGGCTACACCTTC. Translating it yields CASSFGLVGYTF. The chain carries TRBV28 and TRBJ1-2; D is undetermined. The CDR3 covers 12 residues. The germline V gene encodes CDR1 MDHEN and CDR2 SYDVKM. V lost 3 bases and J 7 bases, leaving 9 bases between the germline ends.

This clonotype was recorded only once. The chain employs TRBV7-2 and TRBJ2-1; 7 bases fit TRBD2. The V gene's germline CDR1 is SGHTA and CDR2 FQGNSA. The CDR3 loop spans 18 amino acids. Trimming removed 1 base from V and 5 bases from J; junction bases left unmatched: 14. Here the CDR3 reads CASSLVFLLREYHNEQFF. CDR3 DNA: TGTGCCAGCAGCTTAGTGTTTTTACTGCGGGAGTACCACAATGAGCAGTTCTTC.

V and J are TRBV28 and TRBJ2-3; D unresolved. Trimming cost V 10 bases and J 2 bases, with 16 bases left between them. Looked up from germline, CDR1 is MDHEN and CDR2 is SYDVKM. The CDR3 loop spans 14 amino acids. DNA of the CDR3: TGTGCCACAAGCACCGGCCGTTTCACAGATACGCAGTATTTT. Its translation: CATSTGRFTDTQYF.

This clonotype came up many times. The CDR3 DNA reads TGTGCCAGTAGGACGGGATTCCAAGGTCTGGACTATGGCTACACCTTC. Amino acids: CASRTGFQGLDYGYTF. This chain joins TRBV19 and TRBJ1-2; no firm D call. The V and J ends lost 6 bases and 3 bases respectively, with 20 bases between them. CDR1 and CDR2 (germline): LNHDA, SQIVND (reference sequence). The CDR3 is 16 residues long.

The chain couples TRBV4-1 to TRBJ1-2; TRBD1 aligns across 10 bases. Per the germline V gene, CDR1 is MGHRA and CDR2 is YSYEKL. The CDR3 spans 16 residues. Trimming at V came to 3 bases and at J to 7 bases, leaving 11 bases not matched to a gene. CDR3 sequence (DNA): TGCGCCAGCAGCCAGGGGACAGGGGAAGGTGCGACTGGCTACACCTTC. It yields the protein CASSQGTGEGATGYTF.